This is a list of T cell receptor beta chains from one sample in a study of shared clonotypes between healthy human individuals. Sequenced by immunoSEQ multiplex PCR; TCRdb stores in-frame clones only, minus some. The sample has more than 850,000 clones, approximately 80% seen once; the top ten hold approximately 0.5%. Sequenced sample: memory CD4+ T cells from PBMCs. The receptors originated from a man between 18 and 29 years old in good health. Some clones in this sample may be carry-over from other donors' samples. CDR3s include the opening cysteine and the closing phenylalanine or tryptophan. A D gene is named only where the DNA matches it firmly. The size of a clone is reported for some rows only, either as once, few or many, or as a class for expanded clones.

v_call: TRBV7-8; clone_size: .; j_call: TRBJ1-5; d_call: TRBD1; cdr3_nt: TGTGCCAGCAGCTTAGAGGACAGGGGTGGTCAGCCCCAGCATTTT; cdr3_aa: CASSLEDRGGQPQHF
v_call: TRBV19; clone_size: .; j_call: TRBJ1-2; d_call: TRBD1; cdr3_nt: TGTGCCAGTAGGGATCGACAGGGGCGGAGGGGAGGCTACACCTTC; cdr3_aa: CASRDRQGRRGGYTF
v_call: TRBV6-1; clone_size: .; j_call: TRBJ2-7; d_call: .; cdr3_nt: TGTGCCAGCAGCCCAAACCCGGGTCGCGAGCAGTACTTC; cdr3_aa: CASSPNPGREQYF
v_call: TRBV7-8; clone_size: .; j_call: TRBJ2-7; d_call: .; cdr3_nt: TGTGCCAGCAGCTTAGCGCACAGCTCCTACGAGCAGTACTTC; cdr3_aa: CASSLAHSSYEQYF
v_call: TRBV27; clone_size: once; j_call: TRBJ1-2; d_call: .; cdr3_nt: TGTGCCAGCAGTTTCCAGATGGGGGACTATGGCTACACCTTC; cdr3_aa: CASSFQMGDYGYTF
v_call: TRBV4-1; clone_size: .; j_call: TRBJ2-5; d_call: TRBD2; cdr3_nt: TGCGCCAGCAGCTCAACTCTGGACGGGAGGGCCGGAAAGACCCAGTACTTC; cdr3_aa: CASSSTLDGRAGKTQYF
v_call: TRBV5-4; clone_size: .; j_call: TRBJ2-1; d_call: .; cdr3_nt: TGTGCCAGCAGCTTCCGTCTGACCGCCTACAATGAGCAGTTCTTC; cdr3_aa: CASSFRLTAYNEQFF
v_call: TRBV18; clone_size: many; j_call: TRBJ1-1; d_call: TRBD1; cdr3_nt: TGTGCCAGCTCACTCAATCTCGCGGACAGGGGAGGACTTATGAACACTGAAGCTTTCTTT; cdr3_aa: CASSLNLADRGGLMNTEAFF
v_call: TRBV7-3; clone_size: few; j_call: TRBJ2-7; d_call: .; cdr3_nt: TGTGCCAGCAGCTTATCCCCTTACTACGAGCAGTACTTC; cdr3_aa: CASSLSPYYEQYF
v_call: TRBV5-1; clone_size: .; j_call: TRBJ2-2; d_call: TRBD2; cdr3_nt: TGCGCCAGCAGCCTCCTAGCGGGAGGTAGCGGCGGCGGGGAGCTGTTTTTT; cdr3_aa: CASSLLAGGSGGGELFF
v_call: TRBV30; clone_size: .; j_call: TRBJ2-3; d_call: TRBD2; cdr3_nt: TGTGCCTGGAGAGCTCCTAGCGGGGTGAGAGATACGCAGTATTTT; cdr3_aa: CAWRAPSGVRDTQYF
v_call: TRBV18; clone_size: .; j_call: TRBJ1-1; d_call: .; cdr3_nt: TGTGCCAGCTCACGACTGCGGTCGGGGGCCCATATGAACACTGAAGCTTTCTTT; cdr3_aa: CASSRLRSGAHMNTEAFF
v_call: TRBV11-3; clone_size: .; j_call: TRBJ2-3; d_call: .; cdr3_nt: TGTGCCAGCAGCAAAACCAGGTCAGGAGATACGCAGTATTTT; cdr3_aa: CASSKTRSGDTQYF
v_call: TRBV7-3; clone_size: once; j_call: TRBJ2-2; d_call: .; cdr3_nt: TGTGCCAGCAGCTTAAATTCCCCGAGCACCGGGGAGCTGTTTTTT; cdr3_aa: CASSLNSPSTGELFF
v_call: TRBV5-4; clone_size: .; j_call: TRBJ1-1; d_call: .; cdr3_nt: TGTGCCAGCAGCTCCGCTGAGGGACTTCACGGTGAAGCTTTCTTT; cdr3_aa: CASSSAEGLHGEAFF
v_call: TRBV15; clone_size: .; j_call: TRBJ2-1; d_call: .; cdr3_nt: TGTGCCACCAGCAGAGGACAGATCGATGAGCAGTTCTTC; cdr3_aa: CATSRGQIDEQFF
v_call: TRBV5-1; clone_size: .; j_call: TRBJ1-2; d_call: .; cdr3_nt: TGCGCCAGCAGCGGAACAGGGTATTATGGCTACACCTTC; cdr3_aa: CASSGTGYYGYTF
v_call: TRBV9; clone_size: once; j_call: TRBJ2-7; d_call: TRBD2; cdr3_nt: TGTGCCAGCAGCGTAGGACGGACTAGCGGGAGTTTCAACGAGCAGTACTTC; cdr3_aa: CASSVGRTSGSFNEQYF
v_call: TRBV6-1; clone_size: .; j_call: TRBJ1-5; d_call: TRBD1; cdr3_nt: TGTGCCAGCAGTGATCCCCGGACAGGGGGCAATCAGCCCCAGCATTTT; cdr3_aa: CASSDPRTGGNQPQHF
v_call: TRBV10-2; clone_size: .; j_call: TRBJ2-5; d_call: TRBD2; cdr3_nt: TGCGCCAGCACCGGACTAGCGGGAGAGACCCAGTACTTC; cdr3_aa: CASTGLAGETQYF
v_call: TRBV4-2; clone_size: .; j_call: TRBJ1-2; d_call: TRBD1; cdr3_nt: TGTGCCAGCAGCCAAACGACAGGGTGGGATGGCTACACCTTC; cdr3_aa: CASSQTTGWDGYTF
v_call: TRBV5-1; clone_size: .; j_call: TRBJ1-1; d_call: .; cdr3_nt: TGCGCCAGCAGCTCCCTGGGGAACACTGAAGCTTTCTTT; cdr3_aa: CASSSLGNTEAFF